The clone carrying this TCR beta chain occurred many times. The antigen remains undetermined. The CDR3 totals 13 residues. The V gene's germline CDR1 is MNHEY and CDR2 SMNVEV (reference sequence). Trimming stripped 0 bases from V and 5 bases from J, with 8 bases between. Each CDR3 protein gets one entry after TCRdb re-called the 5' RACE reads with MiXCR. The table shows around 300,000 distinct CDR3 sequences, with approximately 13% occurring only once. These data come from a study of T-cell memory formation after mild COVID-19. Study conclusions and caveats: There were some responding clones in pre-infection memory, which suggested that cross-reactive memory had joined.

The receptor was derived from a young man who had mild COVID-19 (a few samples of this study predate the infection). Cell type and time point are not known. Source material: PBMCs or a T cell subset sorted from them (not recorded which). The chain is built from TRBV27 and TRBJ2-7; D not resolved. Here the CDR3 DNA reads TGTGCCAGCAGTTTATCTATGGGGAACGAGCAGTACTTC. It specifies CASSLSMGNEQYF.